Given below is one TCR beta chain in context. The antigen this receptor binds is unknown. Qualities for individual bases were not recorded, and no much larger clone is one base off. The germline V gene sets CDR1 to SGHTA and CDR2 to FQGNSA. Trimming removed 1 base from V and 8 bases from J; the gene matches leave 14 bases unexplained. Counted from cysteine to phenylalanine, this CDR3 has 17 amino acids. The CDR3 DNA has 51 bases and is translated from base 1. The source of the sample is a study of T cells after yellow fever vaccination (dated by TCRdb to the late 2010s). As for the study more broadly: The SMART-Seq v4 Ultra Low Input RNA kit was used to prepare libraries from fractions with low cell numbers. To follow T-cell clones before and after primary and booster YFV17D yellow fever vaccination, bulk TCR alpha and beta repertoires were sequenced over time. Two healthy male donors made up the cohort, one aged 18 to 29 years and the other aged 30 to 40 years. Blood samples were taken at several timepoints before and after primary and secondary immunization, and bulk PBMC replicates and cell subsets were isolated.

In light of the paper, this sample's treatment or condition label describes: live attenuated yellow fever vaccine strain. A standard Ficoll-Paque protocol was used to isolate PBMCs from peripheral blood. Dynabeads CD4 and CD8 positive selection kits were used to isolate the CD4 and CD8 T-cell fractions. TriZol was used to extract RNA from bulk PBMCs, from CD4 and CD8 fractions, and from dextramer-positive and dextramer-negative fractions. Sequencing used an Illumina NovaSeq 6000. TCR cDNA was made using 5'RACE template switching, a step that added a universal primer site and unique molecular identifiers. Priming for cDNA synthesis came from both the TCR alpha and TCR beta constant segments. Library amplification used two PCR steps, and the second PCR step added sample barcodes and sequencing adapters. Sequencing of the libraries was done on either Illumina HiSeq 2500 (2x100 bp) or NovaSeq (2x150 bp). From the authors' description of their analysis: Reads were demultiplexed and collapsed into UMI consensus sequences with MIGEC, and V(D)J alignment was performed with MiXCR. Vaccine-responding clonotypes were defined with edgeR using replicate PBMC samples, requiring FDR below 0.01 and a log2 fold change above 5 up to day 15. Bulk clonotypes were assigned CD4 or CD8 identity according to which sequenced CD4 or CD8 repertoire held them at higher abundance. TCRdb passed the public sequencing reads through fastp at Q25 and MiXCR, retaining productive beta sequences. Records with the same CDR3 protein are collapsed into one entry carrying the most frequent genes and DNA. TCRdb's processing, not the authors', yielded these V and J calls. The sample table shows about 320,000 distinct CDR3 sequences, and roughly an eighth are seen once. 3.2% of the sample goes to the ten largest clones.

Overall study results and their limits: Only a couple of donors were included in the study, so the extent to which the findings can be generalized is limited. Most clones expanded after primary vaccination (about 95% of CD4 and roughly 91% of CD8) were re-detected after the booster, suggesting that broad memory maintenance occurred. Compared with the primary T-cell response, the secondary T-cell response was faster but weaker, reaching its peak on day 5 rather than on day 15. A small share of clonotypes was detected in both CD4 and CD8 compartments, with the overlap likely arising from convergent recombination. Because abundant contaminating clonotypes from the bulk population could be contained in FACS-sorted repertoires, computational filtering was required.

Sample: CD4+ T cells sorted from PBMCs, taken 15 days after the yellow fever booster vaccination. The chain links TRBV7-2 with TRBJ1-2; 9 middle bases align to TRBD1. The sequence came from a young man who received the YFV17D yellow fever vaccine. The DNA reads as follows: TGTGCCAGCAGCTTAGGAATCTTTGGGGGGACAGGGAGAGGCTACACCTTC. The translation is CASSLGIFGGTGRGYTF.